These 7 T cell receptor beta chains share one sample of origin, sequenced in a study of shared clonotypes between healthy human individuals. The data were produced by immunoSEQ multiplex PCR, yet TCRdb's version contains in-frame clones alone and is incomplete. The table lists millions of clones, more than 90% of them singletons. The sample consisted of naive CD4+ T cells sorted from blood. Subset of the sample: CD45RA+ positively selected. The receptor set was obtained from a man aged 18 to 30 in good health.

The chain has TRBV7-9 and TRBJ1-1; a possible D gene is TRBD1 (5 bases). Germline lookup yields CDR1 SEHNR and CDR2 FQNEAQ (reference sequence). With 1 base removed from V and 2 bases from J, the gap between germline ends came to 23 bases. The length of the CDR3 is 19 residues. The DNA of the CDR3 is TGTGCCAGCAGCTTAGGGGCCAAGGCGGGCAGGGAATTAAACACTGAAGCTTTCTTT. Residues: CASSLGAKAGRELNTEAFF.

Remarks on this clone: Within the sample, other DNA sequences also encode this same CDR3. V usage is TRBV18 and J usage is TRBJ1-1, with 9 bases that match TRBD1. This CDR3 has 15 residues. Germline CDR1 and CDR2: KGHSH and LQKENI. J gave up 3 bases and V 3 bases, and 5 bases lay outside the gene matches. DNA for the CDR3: TGTGCCAGCTCACCCTGGACAGGGGTGGACACTGAAGCTTTCTTT. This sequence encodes CASSPWTGVDTEAFF.

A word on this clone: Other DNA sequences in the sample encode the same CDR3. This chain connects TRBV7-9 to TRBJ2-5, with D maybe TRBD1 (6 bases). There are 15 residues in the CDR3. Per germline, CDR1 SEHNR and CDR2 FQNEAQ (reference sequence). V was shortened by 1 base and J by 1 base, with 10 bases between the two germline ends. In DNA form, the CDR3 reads TGTGCCAGCAGCTTAGGGTCAGGGGTCCAAGAGACCCAGTACTTC. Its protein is CASSLGSGVQETQYF.

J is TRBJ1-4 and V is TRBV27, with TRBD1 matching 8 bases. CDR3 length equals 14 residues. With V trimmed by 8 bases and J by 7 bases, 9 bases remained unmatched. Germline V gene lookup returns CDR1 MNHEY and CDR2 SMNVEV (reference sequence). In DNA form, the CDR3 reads TGTGCCAGCGGCCCGACAGGGGTGCGTGAAAAACTGTTTTTT. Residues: CASGPTGVREKLFF.

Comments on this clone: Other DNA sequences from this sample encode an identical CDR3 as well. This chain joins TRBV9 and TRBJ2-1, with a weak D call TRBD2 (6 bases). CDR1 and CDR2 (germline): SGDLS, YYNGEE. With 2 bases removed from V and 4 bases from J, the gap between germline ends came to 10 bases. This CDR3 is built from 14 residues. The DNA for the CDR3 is TGTGCCAGCAGCGTCGGAGGGAGTTACAATGAGCAGTTCTTC. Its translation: CASSVGGSYNEQFF.

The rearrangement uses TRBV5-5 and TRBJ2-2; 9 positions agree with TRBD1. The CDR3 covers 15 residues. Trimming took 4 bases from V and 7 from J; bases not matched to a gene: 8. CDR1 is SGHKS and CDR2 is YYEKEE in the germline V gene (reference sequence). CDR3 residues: CASSRDRAVYGELFF. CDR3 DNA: TGTGCCAGCAGCCGGGACAGGGCTGTATACGGGGAGCTGTTTTTT.

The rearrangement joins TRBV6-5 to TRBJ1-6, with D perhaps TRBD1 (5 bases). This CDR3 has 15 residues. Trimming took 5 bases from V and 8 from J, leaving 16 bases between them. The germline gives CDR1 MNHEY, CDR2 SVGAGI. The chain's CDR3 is CASSTASGAHSPLHF. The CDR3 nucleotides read TGTGCCAGCAGTACCGCGAGTGGGGCGCATTCACCCCTCCACTTT.